The 27 T cell receptor beta chains below were found in one sample sequenced in a study of blood T cell repertoires in COVID-19. Clones were sequenced by immunoSEQ multiplex PCR, and TCRdb holds only the in-frame ones, with some missing. The sample contains around 440,000 clones, approximately 88% of which appear only once. Sequenced material: peripheral blood. The receptors originated from a woman between 50 and 59 years old with COVID-19, enrolled during active disease.

The chain links TRBV19 to TRBJ1-4, with D unresolved. Trimming left V 5 bases short and J 8 bases short, with 21 bases between. CDR1 and CDR2 from the germline V gene are LNHDA and SQIVND (reference sequence). This CDR3 contains 16 residues. CDR3 bases: TGTGCCAGTAGTCTTTCATCCGGCACCAGAGGGGAAAAACTGTTTTTT. This encodes CASSLSSGTRGEKLFF.

V usage is TRBV7-9 and J usage is TRBJ1-1, with D tentatively TRBD1 (5 bases). The CDR3 covers 15 residues. The V end lost 3 bases, the J end lost 1 base, and 12 bases lay between the germline ends. Germline V lookup: CDR1 SEHNR, CDR2 FQNEAQ (reference sequence). The chain's CDR3 is CASSLRQSSNTEAFF. As DNA, the CDR3 is TGTGCCAGCAGCTTGCGACAGAGTTCGAACACTGAAGCTTTCTTT.

The CDR3 spells CASRLNRGQVGNTIYF. For the CDR3, the DNA is TGTGCAAGTCGCTTGAACAGGGGGCAGGTAGGAAACACCATATATTTT. This chain links TRBV12-2 with TRBJ1-3; TRBD1, the table's D call, lacks a check against the DNA. TRBV12-2 is deemed a pseudogene. This CDR3 has 16 residues.

V gene TRBV7-3 combines with J gene TRBJ2-3; 12 nucleotides agree with TRBD2. The CDR3 runs 15 residues. Germline CDR1 is SGHTA and CDR2 is FQGTGA. Germline trimming cut 5 bases from V and 10 bases from J; bases unmatched to any gene: 10. CDR3 DNA sequence: TGTGCCAGCAGCCTCGGACTAGCGGGGCCCCAAGCGCAGTATTTT. This encodes CASSLGLAGPQAQYF.

This clone was counted between two and nine times. J is TRBJ1-1 and V is TRBV28, with no clear D. The CDR3 consists of 13 residues. V was pared by 7 bases and J by 3 bases, with 12 bases between. Looked up from germline, CDR1 is MDHEN and CDR2 is SYDVKM. The CDR3 nucleotides are TGTGCCAGCAACACCCCCCGGGACACTGAAGCTTTCTTT. Its translation is CASNTPRDTEAFF.

The chain joins TRBV7-6 to TRBJ2-1; TRBD2 matches at 11 bases. The CDR3 extends over 19 amino acids. V was clipped by 5 bases and J by 3 bases; unmatched bases: 15. CDR1 and CDR2 from the germline V gene are SGHVS and FNYEAQ. The CDR3 here is CASSLLRTSGGTSYNEQFF. CDR3 DNA: TGTGCCAGCAGCCTCTTACGAACTAGCGGGGGCACCAGCTACAATGAGCAGTTCTTC.

The V and J genes are TRBV6-6 and TRBJ2-1; the match to TRBD2 covers 12 bases. The V gene's germline CDR1 is MNHNY and CDR2 SVGAGI (reference sequence). V was pared by 6 bases and J by 14 bases, with 11 bases of the junction left unmatched. The CDR3 covers 14 residues. CDR3 region: CASRSGTSGFPEFF. The CDR3 nucleotides read TGTGCCAGCAGATCCGGGACTAGCGGGTTTCCGGAGTTCTTC.

The chain links TRBV19 to TRBJ2-1, with TRBD2 matching 9 bases. This CDR3 has 15 amino acids. Germline-derived CDR1 and CDR2 are LNHDA and SQIVND (reference sequence). J was trimmed by 5 bases and V by 6 bases; bases with no gene match: 8. The CDR3 loop is CASRLAGRVDNEQFF. The CDR3 DNA follows: TGTGCCAGTAGGCTAGCGGGGAGGGTCGACAATGAGCAGTTCTTC.

The chain carries TRBV24-1 and TRBJ2-3; 10 bases are a match to TRBD1. Losses at the gene ends were 3 bases for V and 5 bases for J; bases not matched to a gene: 7. Germline V gene lookup returns CDR1 KGHDR and CDR2 SFDVKD. The CDR3 totals 16 residues. Here the CDR3 DNA reads TGTGCCACCAGTGATCGGACAGGGGGTTCTGGAGATACGCAGTATTTT. Translating gives CATSDRTGGSGDTQYF.

The CDR3 nucleotides are TGTGCCAGTAGTTTCGCCGACAGGGTGGGGCATGAAGCTTTCTTT. Amino acids: CASSFADRVGHEAFF. The rearrangement joins TRBV19 to TRBJ1-1; 7 bases agree with TRBD1. The CDR3 runs to 15 residues. Per germline, CDR1 LNHDA and CDR2 SQIVND (reference sequence). With V trimmed by 5 bases and J by 7 bases, 13 bases remained unmatched.

For this clone: The sample holds other DNA sequences that translate to the same CDR3. The chain is built from TRBV18 and TRBJ1-1, with TRBD1 as a possible D gene (5 bases). This CDR3 contains 13 residues. V was cut by 3 bases and J by 2 bases, with 7 bases left in between. Germline CDR1 KGHSH, CDR2 LQKENI. The CDR3 coding sequence is TGTGCCAGCTCACCGGGGCAAAACACTGAAGCTTTCTTT. Amino acid sequence: CASSPGQNTEAFF.

V gene TRBV27 combines with J gene TRBJ1-5; tentative D call: TRBD1 (6 bases). The CDR3 contains 14 residues. The ends were cut back, 6 bases at V and 4 bases at J, with 13 bases in the middle. CDR1 MNHEY and CDR2 SMNVEV come from the germline V gene (reference sequence). The DNA of the CDR3 is TGTGCCAGCAGCTCCGGACAGCCGAATCAGCCCCAGCATTTT. Amino acid sequence: CASSSGQPNQPQHF.

The chain combines TRBV27 with TRBJ2-7, with 7 bases matching TRBD2. The length of the CDR3 is 14 residues. Germline V gene lookup returns CDR1 MNHEY and CDR2 SMNVEV (reference sequence). V lost 5 bases, J lost 7 bases, and 11 bases stayed unmatched. The DNA for the CDR3 is TGTGCCAGCAGTCCCTACCTATCAGCGGGGGAGCAGTACTTC. It codes for CASSPYLSAGEQYF.

The rearrangement links TRBV7-9 to TRBJ2-2, with 10 bases matching TRBD2. The CDR3 totals 15 residues. Per the germline V gene, CDR1 is SEHNR and CDR2 is FQNEAQ (reference sequence). The junction had 4 bases not matched to a gene; V was cut back by 6 bases and J by 3 bases. CDR3 sequence reads: CASRWTSGDTGELFF. For the CDR3, the DNA is TGTGCCAGCAGGTGGACTAGCGGAGACACCGGGGAGCTGTTTTTT.

The chain links TRBV19 to TRBJ1-1, with D unclear. Looked up from germline, CDR1 is LNHDA and CDR2 is SQIVND (reference sequence). The CDR3 consists of 13 residues. Between the trimmed V and J ends, which lost 2 bases and 1 base, there was a span of 5 bases. As DNA, the CDR3 is TGTGCCAGTAGTATACAGGCGAACACTGAAGCTTTCTTT. It encodes CASSIQANTEAFF.

This clone appeared a single time. This sequence joins TRBV3-1 (or the pseudogene TRBV3-2) and TRBJ2-7, with 10 bases matching TRBD2. V shed 1 base and J 4 bases; nucleotides not matched to a gene: 13. Per germline, CDR1 LGHDT and CDR2 YNNKEL (reference sequence). The CDR3 consists of 18 residues. The CDR3, as DNA: TGTGCCAGCAGCCAAGTTAGCGGGGGGCCAGGCCAGGGGTACGAGCAGTACTTC. This sequence encodes CASSQVSGGPGQGYEQYF.

The V call is TRBV9, the J call TRBJ1-1; D is unclear. This CDR3 has 13 amino acids. The germline V and J ends were trimmed by 2 bases and 4 bases, with 9 bases remaining between them. Germline V gene data show CDR1 as SGDLS and CDR2 as YYNGEE. The CDR3 DNA sequence: TGTGCCAGCAGCGTGGGAGATGGCACTGAAGCTTTCTTT. Translation: CASSVGDGTEAFF. The complete variable domain, with remaining parts taken from reference TRBV9 and TRBJ1-1, reads DSGVTQTPKHLITATGQRVTLRCSPRSGDLSVYWYQQSLDQGLQFLIQYYNGEERAKGNILERFSAQQFPDLHSELNLSSLELGDSALYFCASSVGDGTEAFFGQGTRLTVV.

The chain is built from TRBV29-1 and TRBJ1-2, with D possibly matching TRBD1 (6 bases). The CDR3 runs to 14 residues. The V end lost 3 bases, the J end lost 8 bases, and 19 bases lay between the germline ends. Germline V CDR1 and CDR2: SQVTM, ANQGSEA. As DNA, the CDR3 is TGCAGCGTTGACTATGGTGGCAGGGGCGGAGGCTACACCTTC. This gives the protein CSVDYGGRGGGYTF.

This clone was recorded only once. The chain carries TRBV21-1 and TRBJ2-2; TRBD2 is taken as the D call from the table, unchecked against the DNA. TRBV21-1 is an annotated pseudogene. The CDR3 totals 17 residues. The CDR3 region has the DNA TGTGCCAGCATCAACATCCGGGGGGGCCAGCACACCGGGGAGCTGTTTTTT. Protein sequence: CASINIRGGQHTGELFF.

The V call is TRBV6-2 or TRBV6-3, the J call TRBJ1-6; a possible D gene is TRBD1 (5 bases). The length of the CDR3 is 14 residues. Trimming removed 5 bases at V and 10 bases at J, with 15 bases between. CDR1 MNHEY and CDR2 SVGEGT come from the germline V gene. The CDR3 bases are TGTGCCAGCAGTCCAGGGAACTCTCGCTCACCCCTCCACTTT. Amino acid sequence: CASSPGNSRSPLHF.

This rearrangement joins TRBV18 to TRBJ2-3; D may be TRBD1 (5 bases). Trimming took off 9 bases at V and 6 bases at J, with 19 bases between the two ends. The CDR3 length is 14 residues. The germline CDR1 and CDR2 sequences are KGHSH and LQKENI. Here the CDR3 DNA reads TGTGCCAGTTCATTAACAGGTTATACCGATACGCAGTATTTT. It specifies CASSLTGYTDTQYF.

This clone turned up a few times. The rearrangement links TRBV4-1 to TRBJ1-1; tentatively, D is TRBD1 (6 bases). Per the germline V gene, CDR1 is MGHRA and CDR2 is YSYEKL. The CDR3 runs 14 residues. Trimming removed 4 bases from V and 1 base from J, with 10 bases in between. The CDR3 DNA is TGCGCCAGCAGCCTCACAGGGCCGAACACTGAAGCTTTCTTT. This encodes CASSLTGPNTEAFF.

A few counts support this clone. This sequence joins TRBV27 and TRBJ1-2, with 7 nucleotides matching TRBD1. This CDR3 is built from 14 residues. V gave up 7 bases and J gave up 1 base; unmatched junction bases: 6. From germline, CDR1 is MNHEY and CDR2 SMNVEV (reference sequence). CDR3 protein: CASKGAGGNYGYTF. CDR3 coding DNA: TGTGCCAGCAAGGGGGCAGGAGGTAACTATGGCTACACCTTC.

The V and J genes are TRBV30 and TRBJ2-2; a weak D match, TRBD2 (5 bases). Per the germline V gene, CDR1 is GTSNPN and CDR2 is SVGIG (reference sequence). Trimming shortened V by 0 bases and J by 1 base, and 9 bases separated the two germline ends. The CDR3 totals 15 residues. The CDR3 here is CAWSVGRGNTGELFF. CDR3 nucleotide sequence: TGTGCCTGGAGTGTAGGCCGGGGGAACACCGGGGAGCTGTTTTTT.

The chain links TRBV11-2 to TRBJ1-2; TRBD1 agrees at 10 bases. Germline loops: CDR1 SGHAT, CDR2 FQNNGV. The CDR3 contains 14 residues. Unmatched junction bases numbered 10, after V lost 5 bases and J lost 10 bases. CDR3 DNA sequence: TGTGCCAGCAGCGCCAAGACAGGGGGCGCAGACTACACCTTC. Its translation is CASSAKTGGADYTF.

This sequence joins TRBV27 and TRBJ1-5; D is uncertain. The CDR3 extends over 16 amino acids. With 7 bases removed from V and 4 bases from J, the gap between germline ends came to 20 bases. Germline V lookup: CDR1 MNHEY, CDR2 SMNVEV (reference sequence). The CDR3, as DNA: TGTGCCAGCACTAGCGGGCAGGCGAGACGAAATCAGCCCCAGCATTTT. This translates into CASTSGQARRNQPQHF.

The chain recombines TRBV25-1 with TRBJ2-4; tentatively, D is TRBD2 (6 bases). CDR1 and CDR2 (germline): MGHDK, SYGVNS. The CDR3 has 13 residues. V gave up 8 bases and J gave up 4 bases, with 12 bases separating them. DNA for the CDR3: TGTGCCAGCCGGGACTCATTGAAAAACATTCAGTACTTC. Protein product: CASRDSLKNIQYF.